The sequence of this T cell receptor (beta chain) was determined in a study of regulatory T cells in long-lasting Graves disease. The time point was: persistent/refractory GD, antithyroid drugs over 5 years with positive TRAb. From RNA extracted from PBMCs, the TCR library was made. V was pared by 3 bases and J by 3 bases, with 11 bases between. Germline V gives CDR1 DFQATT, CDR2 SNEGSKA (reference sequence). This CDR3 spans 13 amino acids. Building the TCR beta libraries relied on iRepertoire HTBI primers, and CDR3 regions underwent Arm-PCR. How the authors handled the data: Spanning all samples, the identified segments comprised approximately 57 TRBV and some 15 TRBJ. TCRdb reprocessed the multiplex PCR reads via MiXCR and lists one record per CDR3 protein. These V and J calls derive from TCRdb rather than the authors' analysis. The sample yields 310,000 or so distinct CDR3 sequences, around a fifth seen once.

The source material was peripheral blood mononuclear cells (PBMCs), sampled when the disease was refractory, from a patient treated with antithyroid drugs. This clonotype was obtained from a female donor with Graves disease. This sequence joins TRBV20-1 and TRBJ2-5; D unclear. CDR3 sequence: CSASPLPKETQYF. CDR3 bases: TGCAGTGCTAGTCCGCTTCCCAAAGAGACCCAGTACTTC.